This T cell receptor beta chain was documented in a study of T cell responses to AZD1222 COVID-19 vaccine. Across the whole study: Timing groups of about 4 and about 12 weeks for second doses were pooled.

Data came from immunoSEQ multiplex PCR; TCRdb stores just in-frame clones and leaves some out. This sample has about 100,000 clones; around nine tenths occur once, and the top ten carry more than 15%. Germline V lookup: CDR1 MNHEY, CDR2 SMNVEV (reference sequence). This CDR3 has 17 residues. The V gene lost 6 bases and the J gene lost 1 base, with 19 bases spanning the gap. Concerning this clone itself: Its target is not known.

Study-wide findings and caveats: The donor group comprised mostly white British people and more females; the analysis possibly underestimated clonal diversity. After the peak T cell response, and only then, were repertoires sampled. Recipients of AZD1222 seropositive at baseline numbered only 6 or 7.

Specimen: peripheral blood, collected on day 0 of AZD1222 vaccination. The source of this sequence is an adult in good health. The chain carries TRBV27 and TRBJ1-5; D perhaps matches TRBD1 (6 bases). In DNA, the CDR3 is TGTGCCAGCAGCCCGCGGTGGGGGGGCATGAGCAATCAGCCCCAGCATTTT. This sequence encodes CASSPRWGGMSNQPQHF.